This TCR beta chain emerged from a study of cytomegalovirus exposure and HLA in healthy donors. As concerns this clone: Antigen: not known.

Notes on the study in general: Reports indicated that the classifier achieved high specificity and sensitivity in diagnosing cytomegalovirus status.

The CDR3 covers 18 residues. J was trimmed by 0 bases and V by 0 bases; bases with no gene match: 8. The germline gives CDR1 SGHTA, CDR2 FQGNSA. Repertoires were generated with immunoSEQ multiplex PCR, while TCRdb's copy carries only in-frame clones and drops some. The sample contains fewer than 150,000 clones, approximately 90% of which appear only once. The chain carries TRBV7-2 and TRBJ2-7; 10 bases are shared with TRBD2. Sequenced: PBMCs. This receptor was identified in a man aged 18 to 29 in good health and CMV-seropositive. CDR3 region: CASSLAPWERGGSYEQYF. CDR3 DNA: TGTGCCAGCAGCTTAGCCCCTTGGGAGCGGGGGGGCTCCTACGAGCAGTACTTC.